Each of the 32 T cell receptor beta chains below was sequenced from the same sample in a study of blood T cell repertoires in COVID-19. The repertoire was sequenced with immunoSEQ multiplex PCR; TCRdb's copy has only in-frame clones and lacks some. There are 400,000 to 450,000 clones in the sample; about 89% occur only once, and roughly 1.5% lies in the top ten. Material: peripheral blood. The receptors were gathered from a middle-aged woman with COVID-19, enrolled during active disease.

The chain combines TRBV3-1 (or the pseudogene TRBV3-2) with TRBJ1-2, with D unresolved. The CDR3 loop spans 14 amino acids. Germline V gene sequence: CDR1 LGHDT, CDR2 YNNKEL (reference sequence). V lost 2 bases and J lost 8, with 15 bases in between. The CDR3 bases are TGTGCCAGCAGCCAATGCGGGGTTATAGGGGGCTACACCTTC. It encodes CASSQCGVIGGYTF.

This chain's CDR3 is CASSIAGGMNTEAFF. CDR3 sequence (DNA): TGTGCCAGTAGTATAGCGGGGGGCATGAACACTGAAGCTTTCTTT. The chain combines TRBV19 with TRBJ1-1, with a weak D call TRBD1 (6 bases). CDR3 length: 15 amino acids. With 1 base removed from V and 0 bases from J, the gap between germline ends came to 9 bases. Germline V gene lookup returns CDR1 LNHDA and CDR2 SQIVND (reference sequence).

Concerning this clone: The same CDR3 can be traced to other DNA sequences in this sample. The CDR3 region is CASSSQGANTEAFF. In nucleotides, the CDR3 is TGTGCCAGCAGCTCACAGGGGGCAAACACTGAAGCTTTCTTT. This chain uses TRBV7-3 with TRBJ1-1, with TRBD1 identical over 9 bases. Germline assignment: CDR1 SGHTA and CDR2 FQGTGA. With V trimmed by 4 bases and J by 2 bases, 2 bases remained unmatched. This CDR3 has 14 amino acids. The whole variable domain, remainder taken from reference TRBV7-3 and TRBJ1-1, is GAGVSQTPSNKVTEKGKYVELRCDPISGHTALYWYRQSLGQGPEFLIYFQGTGAADDSGLPNDRFFAVRPEGSVSTLKIQRTERGDSAVYLCASSSQGANTEAFFGQGTRLTVV.

The chain has TRBV6-2 or TRBV6-3 and TRBJ2-7, with 9 bases lining up with TRBD2. The V gene end was trimmed by 6 bases and the J gene end by 0 bases; junction bases not matched to a gene: 12. In germline, CDR1 is MNHEY, CDR2 SVGEGT. The CDR3 covers 17 residues. The CDR3, as DNA: TGTGCCAGCAGCCCACCAAGCGGGGGGCGGGTCTCCTACGAGCAGTACTTC. Encoded protein: CASSPPSGGRVSYEQYF.

This rearrangement joins TRBV9 to TRBJ2-1; 7 bases map to TRBD2. The V and J ends lost 6 bases and 3 bases, in that order; junction bases with no gene match: 12. Germline V gene lookup returns CDR1 SGDLS and CDR2 YYNGEE. The CDR3 length is 16 residues. CDR3: CASNRPLPGGYNEQFF. CDR3 coding DNA: TGTGCCAGCAACCGACCCCTGCCGGGGGGCTACAATGAGCAGTTCTTC.

The chain carries TRBV28 and TRBJ1-2; no reliable D call. Germline V gene lookup returns CDR1 MDHEN and CDR2 SYDVKM. Between the trimmed V and J ends, which lost 2 bases and 4 bases, there was a span of 11 bases. CDR3 size: 14 residues. DNA of the CDR3: TGTGCCAGCAGTTTAAGAGGCCAGCTCTATGGCTACACCTTC. Its protein product is CASSLRGQLYGYTF.

The genes are TRBV30 and TRBJ2-2, with TRBD2 identical over 7 bases. CDR3 length: 14 amino acids. V dropped 3 bases and J dropped 6; count of bases not matched to a gene: 7. The V gene's germline CDR1 is GTSNPN and CDR2 SVGIG (reference sequence). This CDR3 is CAWRTGGWAGELFF. The CDR3, as DNA: TGTGCCTGGAGGACCGGGGGGTGGGCCGGGGAGCTGTTTTTT.

The chain recombines TRBV29-1 with TRBJ1-2; tentative D call: TRBD1 (6 bases). This CDR3 contains 15 residues. V lost 3 bases and J lost 7, with 21 bases in between. Germline CDR1 and CDR2: SQVTM and ANQGSEA. CDR3 nucleotides: TGCAGCGTTGATCCACTATCCACAGGGCTTAGTGGCTACACCTTC. Amino acids: CSVDPLSTGLSGYTF.

The V call is TRBV7-2, the J call TRBJ2-1, with 9 bases that match TRBD2. The V gene end was trimmed by 5 bases and the J gene end by 5 bases; junction bases not matched to a gene: 4. Germline values: CDR1 SGHTA, CDR2 FQGNSA. The CDR3 runs 14 residues. CDR3 loop: CASSKGLAHNEQFF. Written as DNA, the CDR3 is TGTGCCAGCAGCAAGGGACTAGCCCACAATGAGCAGTTCTTC.

The chain has TRBV6-5 and TRBJ2-3; D possibly corresponds to TRBD2 (7 bases). Germline V gives CDR1 MNHEY, CDR2 SVGAGI. The CDR3 runs to 15 residues. The V end lost 3 bases, the J end lost 5 bases, and 15 bases lay between the germline ends. The CDR3 region is CASSYRGGAKDTQYF. The CDR3 nucleotides read TGTGCCAGCAGTTATCGAGGGGGGGCAAAAGATACGCAGTATTTT.

The chain has TRBV18 and TRBJ2-3; D perhaps matches TRBD2 (6 bases). V lost 4 bases, J lost 1 base, and 18 bases lay in between. Germline V gives CDR1 KGHSH, CDR2 LQKENI. This CDR3 comprises 17 residues. Here the CDR3 DNA reads TGTGCCAGCTCACATTCTAGGTCCGGGGGAGGCACAGATACGCAGTATTTT. It yields the protein CASSHSRSGGGTDTQYF. Looking up the rest from reference TRBV18 and TRBJ2-3 gives the full variable domain: NAGVMQNPRHLVRRRGQEARLRCSPMKGHSHVYWYRQLPEEGLKFMVYLQKENIIDESGMPKERFSAEFPKEGPSILRIQQVVRGDSAAYFCASSHSRSGGGTDTQYFGPGTRLTVL.

The CDR3 loop reads CASAVSSGWEKLFF. The CDR3 DNA sequence: TGTGCCTCAGCGGTATCGTCGGGCTGGGAAAAACTGTTTTTT. The chain is built from TRBV27 and TRBJ1-4; D ambiguous. CDR3 length equals 14 residues. V was trimmed by 11 bases and J by 8 bases, leaving 21 bases between them. CDR1 and CDR2 (germline): MNHEY, SMNVEV (reference sequence).

The J gene is TRBJ1-6, the V gene TRBV29-1, with D perhaps TRBD1 (5 bases). The V gene lost 4 bases and the J gene lost 8 bases, with 12 bases spanning the gap. CDR3 length: 13 residues. Germline lookup yields CDR1 SQVTM and CDR2 ANQGSEA. The DNA for the CDR3 is TGCAGCGTTGGAATAGGGGCAGATTCACCCCTCCACTTT. Protein product: CSVGIGADSPLHF.

The rearrangement links TRBV19 to TRBJ1-3; TRBD1 aligns across 8 bases. CDR1 is LNHDA, CDR2 SQIVND, per germline (reference sequence). The CDR3 consists of 14 residues. CDR3 in DNA: TGTGCGGGACAGGCGAAGGTCGATGGAAACACCATATATTTT. This gives the protein CAGQAKVDGNTIYF.

This clone was counted once. The chain uses TRBV27 and TRBJ1-1; 10 bases agree with TRBD1. After removal of 5 bases from V and 7 bases from J, the junction contained 10 bases not matched to a gene. CDR3 length: 15 amino acids. The V gene's germline CDR1 is MNHEY and CDR2 SMNVEV (reference sequence). The chain's CDR3 is CASSLRTGGINEAFF. CDR3 coding DNA: TGTGCCAGCAGTCTGCGGACAGGGGGTATCAATGAAGCTTTCTTT.

The chain uses TRBV6-2 or TRBV6-3 and TRBJ1-5; 7 bases are shared with TRBD1. V lost 2 bases and J lost 0; bases outside the gene matches: 16. The CDR3 totals 20 residues. CDR1 and CDR2 from the germline V gene are MNHEY and SVGEGT. CDR3 amino acids: CASSYGLRRGRRLSNQPQHF. CDR3 DNA: TGTGCCAGCAGTTACGGGTTAAGGAGGGGGCGCAGACTTAGCAATCAGCCCCAGCATTTT.

The chain recombines TRBV27 with TRBJ1-1; D is possibly TRBD1 (5 bases). Germline V gene sequence: CDR1 MNHEY, CDR2 SMNVEV (reference sequence). The length of the CDR3 is 15 residues. V was clipped by 7 bases and J by 0 bases, with 15 bases between them. Here the CDR3 DNA reads TGTGCCAGCATATGGCGGGGCACCATGAACACTGAAGCTTTCTTT. Its protein is CASIWRGTMNTEAFF.

CDR3 loop: CASSLAGGTADTQYF. CDR3 nucleotide sequence: TGTGCCAGCAGCTTAGCGGGGGGGACGGCAGATACGCAGTATTTT. V is TRBV9 and J is TRBJ2-3; 11 positions match TRBD2. The germline gives CDR1 SGDLS, CDR2 YYNGEE. The CDR3 loop spans 15 amino acids. V gave up 4 bases and J gave up 4 bases; unmatched junction bases: 5.

This chain joins TRBV2 and TRBJ1-1, with a weak D call TRBD1 (5 bases). Trimming took off 4 bases at V and 3 bases at J, with 12 bases between the two ends. The CDR3 spans 14 residues. Germline CDR1 SNHLY, CDR2 FYNNEI. The CDR3 is CASSVKAGDTEAFF. The CDR3 nucleotides are TGTGCCAGCAGTGTGAAGGCGGGGGACACTGAAGCTTTCTTT.

The chain uses TRBV19 and TRBJ1-5; 7 bases line up with TRBD1. Germline CDR1 is LNHDA and CDR2 is SQIVND (reference sequence). Losses at the gene ends were 5 bases for V and 4 bases for J; bases not matched to a gene: 5. The CDR3 has 14 amino acids. CDR3 sequence reads: CASSVTGMNQPQHF. As DNA, the CDR3 is TGTGCCAGTAGTGTGACAGGGATGAATCAGCCCCAGCATTTT.

The rearrangement joins TRBV7-9 to TRBJ1-5, with a possible D match to TRBD1 (5 bases). In germline, CDR1 is SEHNR, CDR2 FQNEAQ (reference sequence). There are 17 residues in the CDR3. V shed 1 base and J shed 2 bases, with 15 bases lying between them. The CDR3 nucleotides read TGTGCCAGCAGCTTAGAGTTCGGAGGGGTAGGCAATCAGCCCCAGCATTTT. Protein product: CASSLEFGGVGNQPQHF.

The DNA of the CDR3 is TGCGCCAGCAGCCACGACCATGACAGAAGTCGCCACTATAATTCACCCCTCCACTTT. It is translated as CASSHDHDRSRHYNSPLHF. The genes are TRBV4-1 and TRBJ1-6; a weak D match, TRBD1 (5 bases). Germline CDR1 reads MGHRA; CDR2 reads YSYEKL. V gave up 3 bases and J gave up 3 bases, with 21 bases separating them. The CDR3 is 19 amino acids.

This chain uses TRBV5-1 with TRBJ2-7, with D possibly being TRBD2 (5 bases). Germline assignment: CDR1 SGHRS and CDR2 YFSETQ. This CDR3 is built from 12 residues. Trimming removed 10 bases at V and 4 bases at J, with 15 bases between. CDR3 region: CASSSGKYEQYF. CDR3 DNA sequence: TGCGCCTCTAGCTCGGGGAAGTACGAGCAGTACTTC.

V usage is TRBV5-1 and J usage is TRBJ2-3; 11 bases match TRBD2. The CDR3 extends over 16 amino acids. CDR1 and CDR2 from the germline V gene are SGHRS and YFSETQ. After removal of 4 bases from V and 3 bases from J, the junction contained 7 bases not matched to a gene. CDR3 region: CASSPGTSGITDTQYF. CDR3 bases: TGCGCCAGCAGCCCGGGGACTAGCGGAATAACAGATACGCAGTATTTT.

The gene calls are TRBV7-8 and TRBJ2-1, with 8 bases aligning to TRBD2. The V segment lost 2 bases and the J segment 5 bases; nucleotides outside the gene matches: 14. The CDR3 contains 18 residues. The germline gives CDR1 SGHVS, CDR2 FQNEAQ. CDR3 nucleotide sequence: TGTGCCAGCAGCTTACCGGGAGGGCGATCCTCCACACACAATGAGCAGTTCTTC. This gives the protein CASSLPGGRSSTHNEQFF. Full variable domain (missing parts from reference TRBV7-8 and TRBJ2-1): GAGVSQSPRYKVAKRGQDVALRCDPISGHVSLFWYQQALGQGPEFLTYFQNEAQLDKSGLPSDRFFAERPEGSVSTLKIQRTQQEDSAVYLCASSLPGGRSSTHNEQFFGPGTRLTVL.

The V and J genes are TRBV27 and TRBJ1-4; 9 bases fit TRBD1. This CDR3 spans 14 amino acids. Germline V gene sequence: CDR1 MNHEY, CDR2 SMNVEV (reference sequence). The junction had 6 bases not matched to a gene; V was cut back by 6 bases and J by 7 bases. CDR3 DNA sequence: TGTGCCAGCAGACAACAGGGGGCGGCTGAAAAACTGTTTTTT. Its protein is CASRQQGAAEKLFF.

The chain combines TRBV28 with TRBJ1-5, with D possibly TRBD1 on 6 matching bases. Germline loops: CDR1 MDHEN, CDR2 SYDVKM. The CDR3 contains 15 residues. Trimming shortened V by 8 bases and J by 0 bases, and 14 bases separated the two germline ends. The CDR3 here is CASGEQGYSNQPQHF. The CDR3 nucleotides are TGTGCCAGCGGGGAACAGGGTTATAGCAATCAGCCCCAGCATTTT.

This clone was found a few times. V is TRBV24-1 and J is TRBJ2-1; a weak D match, TRBD2 (6 bases). Germline CDR1 reads KGHDR; CDR2 reads SFDVKD. V was shortened by 0 bases and J by 10 bases, with 9 bases between the two germline ends. This CDR3 has 13 amino acids. CDR3 coding DNA: TGTGCCACCAGTGATTTGGGGGGGAGGGAGCAGTTCTTC. Translation gives CATSDLGGREQFF.

V gene TRBV7-3 combines with J gene TRBJ2-5; D may be TRBD2 (5 bases). The CDR3 has 11 residues. V lost 4 bases, J lost 5 bases, and 5 bases lay in between. The germline V gene has CDR1 SGHTA and CDR2 FQGTGA. CDR3 nucleotide sequence: TGTGCCAGCAGCTCGGGGGAGACCCAGTACTTC. It codes for CASSSGETQYF.

The V call is TRBV7-3, the J call TRBJ1-4, with a tentative D call TRBD1 (6 bases). V was clipped by 5 bases and J by 5 bases, with 15 bases between them. Germline CDR1 SGHTA, CDR2 FQGTGA. The CDR3 length is 15 residues. The CDR3 sequence: CASSATGNLNEKLFF. The CDR3 DNA is TGTGCCAGCAGCGCTACAGGGAATTTGAATGAAAAACTGTTTTTT. Combining the CDR3 with reference TRBV7-3 and TRBJ1-4 gives the whole variable domain GAGVSQTPSNKVTEKGKYVELRCDPISGHTALYWYRQSLGQGPEFLIYFQGTGAADDSGLPNDRFFAVRPEGSVSTLKIQRTERGDSAVYLCASSATGNLNEKLFFGSGTQLSVL.

The V call is TRBV10-3, the J call TRBJ1-2, with TRBD1 identical over 7 bases. The ends lost 2 bases at V and 9 bases at J; junction bases unmatched: 6. CDR3 length: 13 residues. The V gene's germline CDR1 is ENHRY and CDR2 SYGVKD. The DNA of the CDR3 is TGTGCCATCAGTGAGGACAGGGACCCTCGCTACACCTTC. Residues: CAISEDRDPRYTF.

J is TRBJ1-5 and V is TRBV6-5; perhaps TRBD1 as D (5 bases). The CDR3 sequence is 15 residues long. The V gene lost 2 bases and the J gene lost 7 bases, with 15 bases spanning the gap. Germline V lookup: CDR1 MNHEY, CDR2 SVGAGI. The CDR3 bases are TGTGCCAGCAGTTACACGGCCCAGGGTTTGCAGCCCCAGCATTTT. Translated, it gives CASSYTAQGLQPQHF.